The next 21 T cell receptor beta chains were all read from a single sample in a study of preoperative IRX-2 immunotherapy in early breast cancer. Only in-frame clones appear in the TCRdb table, and some are missing; sequencing was by immunoSEQ multiplex PCR. The top ten clones hold 1.6% of a sample with tens of thousands of clones, under 90% of them seen once. Noted treatment: preoperative locoregional IRX-2 cytokine immunotherapy. The sample here was tumor tissue, taken after IRX-2 immunotherapy. Receptors originate from a human donor with breast cancer.

This chain joins TRBV11-3 and TRBJ1-2; the match to TRBD1 covers 8 bases. This CDR3 has 15 amino acids. Germline trimming cut 0 bases from V and 7 bases from J; bases unmatched to any gene: 7. The germline V gene encodes CDR1 SGHNT and CDR2 YENEEA. The CDR3 protein is CASSLEQGAMSGYTF. DNA of the CDR3: TGTGCCAGCAGCTTAGAGCAGGGGGCAATGAGTGGCTACACCTTC.

This clone was seen just once. CDR3 sequence reads: CASSYSGRITEAFF. The CDR3 coding sequence is TGTGCCAGCAGTTACTCGGGACGGATCACTGAAGCTTTCTTT. The chain combines TRBV6-8 with TRBJ1-1, with a possible D match to TRBD1 (5 bases). This CDR3 comprises 14 residues. The V end lost 0 bases, the J end lost 4 bases, and 9 bases lay between the germline ends. Germline CDR1 is MNHGY and CDR2 is SAAAGT.

This chain joins TRBV7-1 and TRBJ2-7, with TRBD2 matching 14 bases. TRBV7-1 carries the ORF label, with uncertain function. This CDR3 region has 16 residues. V shed 4 bases, J shed 4 bases, and the junction held 6 bases outside the gene matches. The CDR3 region is CASSLRGLAGGYEQYF. Here the CDR3 DNA reads TGTGCCAGCAGCTTACGTGGACTAGCGGGGGGATACGAGCAGTACTTC.

This chain connects TRBV19 to TRBJ2-7; no definite D call. Germline V gene data show CDR1 as LNHDA and CDR2 as SQIVND (reference sequence). The CDR3 runs 14 residues. The V gene lost 5 bases and the J gene lost 4 bases, with 15 bases spanning the gap. This CDR3 reads CASSVDGQRYEQYF. The CDR3 nucleotides are TGTGCCAGTAGTGTTGACGGGCAGCGATACGAGCAGTACTTC.

V gene TRBV29-1 combines with J gene TRBJ2-7; 9 positions agree with TRBD2. Looked up from germline, CDR1 is SQVTM and CDR2 is ANQGSEA. Losses at the gene ends were 1 base for V and 4 bases for J; bases not matched to a gene: 14. The CDR3 has 17 residues. The DNA for the CDR3 is TGCAGCGTTGAAGTGAGGCCACTAGCGGGCGTCGATTACGAGCAGTACTTC. The encoded protein is CSVEVRPLAGVDYEQYF.

This chain connects TRBV7-6 to TRBJ2-2, with D tentatively TRBD2 (6 bases). The CDR3 is 14 amino acids. V lost 3 bases and J lost 7, with 12 bases in between. CDR1 is SGHVS, CDR2 FNYEAQ, per germline. Written as DNA, the CDR3 is TGTGCCAGCAGCTTCGGGGGTTTTAGCGGGGAGCTGTTTTTT. This encodes CASSFGGFSGELFF.

This chain links TRBV5-1 with TRBJ2-5; 7 bases map to TRBD1. V was pared by 3 bases and J by 2 bases, with 4 bases of the junction left unmatched. Germline V gene lookup returns CDR1 SGHRS and CDR2 YFSETQ. The CDR3 runs to 14 residues. The CDR3 region has the DNA TGCGCCAGCAGCTCAGGGACAGAGCAAGAGACCCAGTACTTC. This codes for CASSSGTEQETQYF.

The rearrangement uses TRBV11-3 and TRBJ1-6; D remains unclear. The CDR3 has 15 amino acids. Looked up from germline, CDR1 is SGHNT and CDR2 is YENEEA. Trimming stripped 5 bases from V and 5 bases from J, with 13 bases between. CDR3 in DNA: TGTGCCAGCAGCCCAGAGATAACCCATAATTCACCCCTCCACTTT. Its translation: CASSPEITHNSPLHF.

The J gene is TRBJ2-7, the V gene TRBV30, with a weak D call TRBD2 (6 bases). The CDR3 consists of 14 residues. Between the trimmed V and J ends, which lost 7 bases and 2 bases, there was a span of 18 bases. CDR1 and CDR2 from the germline V gene are GTSNPN and SVGIG (reference sequence). CDR3 protein: CALERGGMTYEQYF. The CDR3 DNA sequence: TGTGCCTTGGAGCGTGGCGGGATGACCTACGAGCAGTACTTC.

The gene calls are TRBV18 and TRBJ1-6; 8 nucleotides match TRBD1. Germline values: CDR1 KGHSH, CDR2 LQKENI. The CDR3 is made up of 14 amino acids. V shed 4 bases, J shed 9 bases, and the junction held 5 bases outside the gene matches. As DNA, the CDR3 is TGTGCCAGCTCACAGACAGGGGATCGTTCACCCCTCCACTTT. It yields the protein CASSQTGDRSPLHF.

The chain carries TRBV6-8 and TRBJ2-1; no clear D gene. With 6 bases removed from V and 9 bases from J, the gap between germline ends came to 15 bases. This CDR3 is built from 13 residues. From germline, CDR1 is MNHGY and CDR2 SAAAGT. The CDR3 bases are TGTGCCAGCAGAGGGTATACAGCGAGTGAGCAGTTCTTC. Translated: CASRGYTASEQFF.

This chain links TRBV6-8 with TRBJ1-2; possibly TRBD1 for D (6 bases). There are 12 residues in the CDR3. Germline CDR1 reads MNHGY; CDR2 reads SAAAGT. V lost 5 bases, J lost 8 bases, and 12 bases lay in between. The CDR3 here is CASSRGGSGYTF. The CDR3 DNA reads as TGTGCCAGCAGTAGGGGGGGTAGCGGCTACACCTTC.

This chain connects TRBV6-8 to TRBJ1-2, with D possibly being TRBD1 (6 bases). Germline CDR1 MNHGY, CDR2 SAAAGT. The V end lost 2 bases, the J end lost 7 bases, and 17 bases lay between the germline ends. The CDR3 length is 15 residues. CDR3: CASSYVAGGLGGYTF. The DNA of the CDR3 is TGTGCCAGCAGTTACGTTGCGGGGGGCTTGGGTGGCTACACCTTC.

The gene calls are TRBV19 and TRBJ1-1; D possibly corresponds to TRBD1 (6 bases). This CDR3 has 13 residues. The germline gives CDR1 LNHDA, CDR2 SQIVND (reference sequence). The CDR3 DNA reads TGTGCAATAACGGGGCAGGGGAGCACTGAAGCTTTCTTT. Its translation is CAITGQGSTEAFF.

The chain recombines TRBV6-8 with TRBJ2-2; 11 positions match TRBD1. In germline, CDR1 is MNHGY, CDR2 SAAAGT. J was trimmed by 7 bases and V by 10 bases; bases with no gene match: 11. This CDR3 region has 15 residues. The CDR3 is CATEDRGRGVGELFF. CDR3 bases: TGTGCCACGGAGGACAGGGGGCGCGGGGTCGGGGAGCTGTTTTTT.

This chain links TRBV10-2 with TRBJ1-2, with 9 bases identical to TRBD1. CDR1 and CDR2 (germline): WSHSY, SAAADI. The CDR3 runs 13 residues. V dropped 10 bases and J dropped 4; count of bases not matched to a gene: 7. The CDR3 DNA sequence: TGCGCCACTGGACAGGGGTACCTCTATGGCTACACCTTC. Amino acids: CATGQGYLYGYTF.

The chain carries TRBV30 and TRBJ1-3, with a possible D match to TRBD1 (6 bases). CDR1 is GTSNPN, CDR2 SVGIG, per germline (reference sequence). Trimming stripped 5 bases from V and 0 bases from J, with 14 bases between. This CDR3 is built from 15 residues. CDR3 sequence: CAWEEDRLSGNTIYF. CDR3 nucleotide sequence: TGTGCCTGGGAGGAGGACAGACTCTCTGGAAACACCATATATTTT. Variable domain in full (rest from reference TRBV30 and TRBJ1-3): SQTIHQWPATLVQPVGSPLSLECTVEGTSNPNLYWYRQAAGRGLQLLFYSVGIGQISSEVPQNLSASRPQDRQFILSSKKLLLSDSGFYLCAWEEDRLSGNTIYFGEGSWLTVV.

As DNA, the CDR3 is TGTGCCAGCAGCTTAGGAAACAGGGCCGGTGGGCAGTTCTTC. It is translated as CASSLGNRAGGQFF. The rearrangement uses TRBV11-3 and TRBJ2-1, with D perhaps TRBD1 (6 bases). Trimming pared 1 base from V and 12 bases from J, leaving 16 bases between. Germline V gives CDR1 SGHNT, CDR2 YENEEA. The CDR3 consists of 14 residues. The entire variable domain, with the rest obtained from reference TRBV11-3 and TRBJ2-1, is as follows: EAGVVQSPRYKIIEKKQPVAFWCNPISGHNTLYWYLQNLGQGPELLIRYENEEAVDDSQLPKDRFSAERLKGVDSTLKIQPAELGDSAVYLCASSLGNRAGGQFFGPGTRLTVL.

This chain joins TRBV11-3 and TRBJ1-5; no reliable D call. V was trimmed by 3 bases and J by 3 bases, leaving 9 bases between them. CDR3 length equals 14 residues. The germline V gene has CDR1 SGHNT and CDR2 YENEEA. As DNA, the CDR3 is TGTGCCAGCAGCTTGGTTGTCATCAATCAGCCCCAGCATTTT. Translated, it gives CASSLVVINQPQHF.

This clone was found once. The chain combines TRBV7-1 with TRBJ2-7; 10 bases line up with TRBD1. TRBV7-1 is classed as an ORF, of uncertain function. The ends lost 4 bases at V and 3 bases at J; junction bases unmatched: 0. The CDR3 has 13 amino acids. The CDR3 region has the DNA TGTGCCAGCAGCTGGGACAGGGGCTACGAGCAGTACGTC. Translation gives CASSWDRGYEQYV.

This chain joins TRBV11-3 and TRBJ2-3, with 16 bases that match TRBD2. The CDR3 is 19 residues long. Losses at the gene ends were 5 bases for V and 1 base for J; bases not matched to a gene: 9. CDR1 and CDR2 from the germline V gene are SGHNT and YENEEA. CDR3 sequence reads: CASSLGTSGRAVGTDTQYF. The CDR3 nucleotides are TGTGCCAGCAGCCTTGGGACTAGCGGGAGGGCCGTGGGCACAGATACGCAGTATTTT.